These T cell receptor beta chains were read from a single sample in a study of blood T cell repertoires in COVID-19. Here immunoSEQ multiplex PCR was the method, and the copy in TCRdb shows in-frame clones only, minus some. The table has about 240,000 clones, roughly 80% seen once. Sequenced input: peripheral blood. The receptors come from a woman older than 75 with acute or convalescent COVID-19. The CDR3 runs from the conserved cysteine through the conserved F or W. The order of the fields is J gene, D gene, V gene, clone size, CDR3 protein, CDR3 DNA. A D gene is named only where the DNA matches it firmly. Clone size is not always given. Where it is, it says once, few, many or a class for expanded clones.

j_gene: TRBJ2-7; d_gene: -; v_gene: TRBV28; abundance: -; CDR3aa: CASSPPQGEWTYEQYF; CDR3nt: TGTGCCAGCAGTCCGCCACAGGGAGAGTGGACCTACGAGCAGTACTTC
j_gene: TRBJ1-2; d_gene: -; v_gene: TRBV18; abundance: -; CDR3aa: CASSLTAYGYTF; CDR3nt: TGTGCCAGCTCCCTGACAGCGTATGGCTACACCTTC
j_gene: TRBJ2-3; d_gene: TRBD2; v_gene: TRBV3-1/TRBV3-2; abundance: -; CDR3aa: CASSQYSAGLADTDTQYF; CDR3nt: TGTGCCAGCAGCCAATATTCCGCAGGACTAGCGGATACAGATACGCAGTATTTT
j_gene: TRBJ2-3; d_gene: -; v_gene: TRBV2; abundance: -; CDR3aa: CASSLTDTQYF; CDR3nt: TGTGCCAGCAGTCTCACAGATACGCAGTATTTT
j_gene: TRBJ2-3; d_gene: TRBD2; v_gene: TRBV5-4; abundance: -; CDR3aa: CASSPSRGAFDTQYF; CDR3nt: TGTGCCAGCAGTCCCTCGCGGGGGGCGTTTGATACGCAGTATTTT
j_gene: TRBJ1-2; d_gene: -; v_gene: TRBV12-3/TRBV12-4; abundance: -; CDR3aa: CASSRDPNYGYTF; CDR3nt: TGTGCCAGCAGTCGGGATCCAAACTATGGCTACACCTTC
j_gene: TRBJ1-1; d_gene: TRBD1; v_gene: TRBV28; abundance: -; CDR3aa: CASSSTGVENTEAFF; CDR3nt: TGTGCCAGCAGTTCGACAGGGGTAGAGAACACTGAAGCTTTCTTT
j_gene: TRBJ1-3; d_gene: TRBD1; v_gene: TRBV27; abundance: -; CDR3aa: CASSKQKPQGARGNTIYF; CDR3nt: TGTGCCAGCAGTAAACAAAAACCCCAGGGGGCGCGCGGAAACACCATATATTTT
j_gene: TRBJ1-5; d_gene: TRBD1; v_gene: TRBV10-2; abundance: -; CDR3aa: CASSPQGASNQPQHF; CDR3nt: TGCGCCAGCAGTCCCCAGGGGGCGAGCAATCAGCCCCAGCATTTT
j_gene: TRBJ1-4; d_gene: TRBD1; v_gene: TRBV6-6; abundance: -; CDR3aa: CASRDRGRGEKLFF; CDR3nt: TGTGCCAGCAGGGACAGGGGCCGGGGTGAAAAACTGTTTTTT
j_gene: TRBJ2-5; d_gene: -; v_gene: TRBV12-3/TRBV12-4; abundance: -; CDR3aa: CASTGSGQETQYF; CDR3nt: TGTGCCAGCACGGGGAGCGGCCAAGAGACCCAGTACTTC
j_gene: TRBJ2-7; d_gene: TRBD2; v_gene: TRBV3-1/TRBV3-2; abundance: once; CDR3aa: CASSQGGEGEQYF; CDR3nt: TGTGCCAGCAGCCAAGGAGGGGAGGGCGAGCAGTACTTC
j_gene: TRBJ1-1; d_gene: TRBD1; v_gene: TRBV7-8; abundance: -; CDR3aa: CASSSTGGLDTEAFF; CDR3nt: TGTGCCAGCAGCTCGACAGGGGGTCTGGACACTGAAGCTTTCTTT
j_gene: TRBJ2-3; d_gene: TRBD2; v_gene: TRBV27; abundance: -; CDR3aa: CASSVLAGGPTDTQYF; CDR3nt: TGTGCCAGCAGTGTACTAGCGGGGGGCCCCACAGATACGCAGTATTTT
j_gene: TRBJ2-5; d_gene: TRBD2; v_gene: TRBV5-1; abundance: few; CDR3aa: CASSLEGSGGAETQYF; CDR3nt: TGCGCCAGCAGCTTGGAGGGTAGCGGGGGGGCCGAGACCCAGTACTTC
j_gene: TRBJ1-5; d_gene: -; v_gene: TRBV5-1; abundance: few; CDR3aa: CASSLDGRDGQPQHF; CDR3nt: TGCGCCAGCAGCTTGGACGGCAGGGATGGTCAGCCCCAGCATTTT
j_gene: TRBJ1-4; d_gene: -; v_gene: TRBV29-1; abundance: few; CDR3aa: CSVYGGLATNEKLFF; CDR3nt: TGCAGCGTTTACGGGGGACTTGCAACTAATGAAAAACTGTTTTTT
j_gene: TRBJ2-7; d_gene: TRBD2; v_gene: TRBV19; abundance: -; CDR3aa: CASRDGASGATHF; CDR3nt: TGTGCCAGTAGAGATGGAGCTAGCGGGGCTACCCACTTC
j_gene: TRBJ2-1; d_gene: TRBD2; v_gene: TRBV5-4; abundance: -; CDR3aa: CASSGLGLAAAGEQFF; CDR3nt: TGTGCCAGCAGCGGACTGGGACTAGCGGCCGCGGGTGAGCAGTTCTTC
j_gene: TRBJ2-5; d_gene: TRBD2; v_gene: TRBV19; abundance: few; CDR3aa: CASSMRGGQETQYF; CDR3nt: TGTGCCAGTAGTATGCGGGGGGGGCAAGAGACCCAGTACTTC
j_gene: TRBJ1-1; d_gene: -; v_gene: TRBV6-5; abundance: -; CDR3aa: CASSYGTARFNTEAFF; CDR3nt: TGTGCCAGCAGTTACGGTACAGCCAGATTTAACACTGAAGCTTTCTTT
j_gene: TRBJ2-7; d_gene: TRBD1; v_gene: TRBV12-5; abundance: -; CDR3aa: CASGLPTGGYSYEQYF; CDR3nt: TGTGCTAGTGGTTTGCCCACAGGGGGCTACTCCTACGAGCAGTACTTC
j_gene: TRBJ2-2; d_gene: TRBD1; v_gene: TRBV7-9; abundance: -; CDR3aa: CASSWGTGYGGELFF; CDR3nt: TGTGCCAGCAGCTGGGGGACAGGGTATGGCGGGGAGCTGTTTTTT
j_gene: TRBJ2-1; d_gene: -; v_gene: TRBV9; abundance: -; CDR3aa: CASSVGNSPGEQFF; CDR3nt: TGTGCCAGCAGCGTAGGTAATAGCCCGGGGGAGCAGTTCTTC
j_gene: TRBJ1-1; d_gene: TRBD1; v_gene: TRBV6-4; abundance: -; CDR3aa: CASSVMGQFNTEAFF; CDR3nt: TGTGCCAGCAGTGTCATGGGACAGTTTAACACTGAAGCTTTCTTT
j_gene: TRBJ2-2; d_gene: -; v_gene: TRBV18; abundance: -; CDR3aa: CASSPRGDLNTGELFF; CDR3nt: TGTGCCAGCTCACCAAGAGGGGACTTAAACACCGGGGAGCTGTTTTTT
j_gene: TRBJ2-7; d_gene: -; v_gene: TRBV4-2; abundance: -; CDR3aa: CASSQVPGYEQYF; CDR3nt: TGTGCCAGCAGCCAAGTACCAGGGTACGAGCAGTACTTC
j_gene: TRBJ1-5; d_gene: TRBD1; v_gene: TRBV19; abundance: -; CDR3aa: CASSIRPSGTVNQPQHF; CDR3nt: TGTGCCAGTAGTATACGACCCTCGGGGACAGTAAATCAGCCCCAGCATTTT
j_gene: TRBJ2-2; d_gene: -; v_gene: TRBV19; abundance: -; CDR3aa: CASSITTGRTGELFF; CDR3nt: TGTGCCAGTAGTATTACGACAGGGAGGACCGGGGAGCTGTTTTTT
j_gene: TRBJ2-7; d_gene: -; v_gene: TRBV7-2; abundance: -; CDR3aa: CASSLETGRVDEQYF; CDR3nt: TGTGCCAGCAGCTTAGAGACCGGCAGGGTCGACGAGCAGTACTTC
j_gene: TRBJ1-1; d_gene: TRBD1; v_gene: TRBV20-1; abundance: -; CDR3aa: CSARGQAEAFF; CDR3nt: TGCAGTGCACGGGGACAGGCTGAGGCTTTCTTT
j_gene: TRBJ2-4; d_gene: TRBD2; v_gene: TRBV7-2; abundance: -; CDR3aa: CASSLEAGGPSNIQYF; CDR3nt: TGTGCCAGCAGCTTAGAGGCGGGGGGGCCCTCTAACATTCAGTACTTC